The T cell receptor beta chain under discussion was sequenced for a study of blood T cell repertoires in COVID-19. On the study more broadly: In each case, the material was cDNA or gDNA derived from T cells, B-cell-depleted T cells, or PBMCs.

CDR1 is SEHNR and CDR2 is FQNEAQ in the germline V gene (reference sequence). V dropped 8 bases and J dropped 8 bases, with 9 bases sitting between them. CDR3 length: 10 amino acids. Per the authors' pipeline: Amplification of reference gene primers provided the estimated nucleated cell counts. The method was immunoSEQ multiplex PCR; TCRdb's version includes in-frame clones alone and lacks a portion of them. Clonal size and the V and J genes are those of that table, whereas D and trimming came from the DNA. The sample has fewer than 110,000 clones, 80% to 90% seen once. The V call is TRBV7-9, the J call TRBJ1-2; D ambiguous. The source of this sequence is a woman younger than 45 with acute or convalescent COVID-19. The specimen was peripheral blood. CDR3: CASGVEGYTF. Here the CDR3 DNA reads TGTGCCAGCGGAGTAGAGGGCTACACCTTC.